Below are 26 T cell receptor beta chains sequenced from a single sample in a study of cytomegalovirus exposure and HLA in healthy donors. A multiplex PCR was run with 60 Vbeta primers and 13 Jbeta primers. Here immunoSEQ multiplex PCR was the method, and the copy in TCRdb shows in-frame clones only, minus some. The table records approximately 110,000 clones, roughly 73% of them present only once. Sequences were obtained from PBMCs. Receptors were obtained from a woman under 40 in good health and CMV-seronegative.

The V and J genes are TRBV4-3 and TRBJ2-2, with TRBD2 matching over 7 bases. The junction had 9 bases not matched to a gene; V was cut back by 2 bases and J by 3 bases. The CDR3 is made up of 17 amino acids. Germline CDR1 LGHNA, CDR2 YSLEER. The CDR3 reads CASSQNFEAGYTGELFF. CDR3 coding DNA: TGCGCCAGCAGCCAAAACTTCGAAGCGGGGTACACCGGGGAGCTGTTTTTT.

This clone was found a few times. The chain recombines TRBV30 with TRBJ1-4, with D perhaps TRBD1 (5 bases). The V end lost 2 bases, the J end lost 5 bases, and 12 bases lay between the germline ends. The CDR3 consists of 14 residues. Per the germline V gene, CDR1 is GTSNPN and CDR2 is SVGIG (reference sequence). CDR3 bases: TGTGCCTGGAGTTCTTCGGGGGGAAATGAAAAACTGTTTTTT. This sequence encodes CAWSSSGGNEKLFF.

This clone was seen more than once but under ten times. This sequence joins TRBV18 and TRBJ2-1; 10 nucleotides match TRBD1. The CDR3 covers 15 residues. After removal of 3 bases from V and 3 bases from J, the junction contained 2 bases not matched to a gene. Germline loops: CDR1 KGHSH, CDR2 LQKENI. CDR3: CASSPGTGDYNEQFF. CDR3 bases: TGTGCCAGCTCACCCGGGACAGGGGACTACAATGAGCAGTTCTTC. Full variable domain (outside the CDR3, taken from reference TRBV18 and TRBJ2-1): NAGVMQNPRHLVRRRGQEARLRCSPMKGHSHVYWYRQLPEEGLKFMVYLQKENIIDESGMPKERFSAEFPKEGPSILRIQQVVRGDSAAYFCASSPGTGDYNEQFFGPGTRLTVL.

The V gene is TRBV5-1, the J gene TRBJ1-2; a possible D gene is TRBD1 (6 bases). Trimming shortened V by 4 bases and J by 2 bases, and 9 bases separated the two germline ends. Germline values: CDR1 SGHRS, CDR2 YFSETQ. CDR3 length: 13 residues. The CDR3 sequence: CASSRQANYGYTF. For the CDR3, the DNA is TGCGCCAGCAGCCGACAGGCCAACTATGGCTACACCTTC. Full variable domain (remainder filled in from reference TRBV5-1 and TRBJ1-2): KAGVTQTPRYLIKTRGQQVTLSCSPISGHRSVSWYQQTPGQGLQFLFEYFSETQRNKGNFPGRFSGRQFSNSRSEMNVSTLELGDSALYLCASSRQANYGYTFGSGTRLTVV.

This chain uses TRBV7-2 with TRBJ2-5; 12 bases are shared with TRBD2. CDR1 is SGHTA and CDR2 is FQGNSA in the germline V gene. The CDR3 length is 16 residues. With 5 bases clipped from V and 2 bases from J, the junction kept 6 bases outside the gene matches. The CDR3 bases are TGTGCCAGCAGCAACACCCTAGCGGGGGGGCAAGAGACCCAGTACTTC. This gives the protein CASSNTLAGGQETQYF.

The V and J genes are TRBV15 and TRBJ2-7; weak D call: TRBD1 (5 bases). Trimming pared 0 bases from V and 7 bases from J, leaving 16 bases between. The germline V gene encodes CDR1 LNHNV and CDR2 YYDKDF (reference sequence). CDR3 length: 15 residues. Here the CDR3 DNA reads TGTGCCACCAGCAGAGATCGGATACAGGCTGAAGAGCAGTACTTC. Translated, it gives CATSRDRIQAEEQYF.

This chain joins TRBV28 and TRBJ1-1; the match to TRBD1 covers 7 bases. V dropped 3 bases and J dropped 3; count of bases not matched to a gene: 1. Looked up from germline, CDR1 is MDHEN and CDR2 is SYDVKM. The CDR3 is 13 residues long. As DNA, the CDR3 is TGTGCCAGCAGTTTGCAGGGGGACACTGAAGCTTTCTTT. Its translation is CASSLQGDTEAFF.

In nucleotides, the CDR3 is TGTGCCAGTAGTGGTGCGGGGTTTAGCACAGATACGCAGTATTTT. It specifies CASSGAGFSTDTQYF. V is TRBV19 and J is TRBJ2-3; D is possibly TRBD2 (6 bases). CDR3 size: 15 residues. The V and J ends lost 5 bases and 0 bases respectively, with 12 bases between them. CDR1 is LNHDA, CDR2 SQIVND, per germline (reference sequence).

This clone turned up a few times. V and J are TRBV30 and TRBJ1-6; 9 bases are a match to TRBD1. The V and J ends lost 3 bases and 7 bases, in that order; junction bases with no gene match: 7. Germline V CDR1 and CDR2: GTSNPN, SVGIG (reference sequence). The CDR3 spans 15 residues. The CDR3 sequence is CAWRPQGQGNSPLHF. CDR3 coding DNA: TGTGCCTGGAGGCCCCAGGGACAGGGAAATTCACCCCTCCACTTT. The whole variable domain, remainder taken from reference TRBV30 and TRBJ1-6, is SQTIHQWPATLVQPVGSPLSLECTVEGTSNPNLYWYRQAAGRGLQLLFYSVGIGQISSEVPQNLSASRPQDRQFILSSKKLLLSDSGFYLCAWRPQGQGNSPLHFGNGTRLTVT.

The V gene is TRBV5-6, the J gene TRBJ1-1; possibly TRBD1 for D (6 bases). The CDR3 length is 9 residues. With 3 bases removed from V and 14 bases from J, the gap between germline ends came to 8 bases. Germline values: CDR1 SGHDT, CDR2 YYEEEE. The CDR3 DNA reads as TGTGCCAGCAGCTGGCAGGGGTTCTTT. Its translation: CASSWQGFF.

The chain is built from TRBV6-5 and TRBJ1-1, with 9 bases fitting TRBD1. Germline V gene sequence: CDR1 MNHEY, CDR2 SVGAGI. The CDR3 consists of 12 residues. The J segment lost 11 bases and the V segment lost 6 bases, leaving 7 bases of the junction unmatched. CDR3 in DNA: TGTGCCAGCAGCAGGGGACAGGGTTTCGCTTTCTTT. Encoded protein: CASSRGQGFAFF.

The chain uses TRBV7-9 and TRBJ2-5; D remains ambiguous. Germline CDR1 is SEHNR and CDR2 is FQNEAQ (reference sequence). Trimming removed 2 bases from V and 7 bases from J, with 5 bases in between. The CDR3 runs to 11 residues. CDR3: CASSLRGTQYF. CDR3 coding DNA: TGTGCCAGCAGCTTAAGAGGGACCCAGTACTTC.

This chain's CDR3 is CASSSRTGGTYGYTF. CDR3 nucleotides: TGTGCCAGCAGCTCCCGGACAGGGGGAACCTATGGCTACACCTTC. The chain recombines TRBV7-2 with TRBJ1-2, with TRBD1 matching 10 bases. CDR3 length equals 15 residues. Losses at the gene ends were 4 bases for V and 4 bases for J; bases not matched to a gene: 6. Germline assignment: CDR1 SGHTA and CDR2 FQGNSA.

This chain uses TRBV11-2 with TRBJ1-2; TRBD1 might be the D (6 bases). Per the germline V gene, CDR1 is SGHAT and CDR2 is FQNNGV. The CDR3 length is 15 residues. Trimming pared 0 bases from V and 4 bases from J, leaving 12 bases between. The CDR3 DNA sequence: TGTGCCAGCAGCTTAGATTACAGGGCCGGCTATGGCTACACCTTC. It encodes CASSLDYRAGYGYTF.

This clone was seen once. The rearrangement links TRBV5-6 to TRBJ2-1; D ambiguous. CDR1 is SGHDT, CDR2 YYEEEE, per germline. V lost 0 bases, J lost 1 base, and 5 bases lay in between. CDR3 length: 14 residues. The CDR3 spells CASSLDISYNEQFF. The CDR3, as DNA: TGTGCCAGCAGCTTGGACATTTCCTACAATGAGCAGTTCTTC.

This clone was observed a few times. The chain joins TRBV6-5 to TRBJ1-2, with no clear D. This CDR3 is 14 amino acids long. Germline CDR1 MNHEY, CDR2 SVGAGI. Trimming stripped 4 bases from V and 4 bases from J, with 13 bases between. This CDR3 is CASSSQYVSYGYTF. The DNA of the CDR3 is TGTGCCAGCAGTTCCCAATACGTCAGCTATGGCTACACCTTC.

The chain carries TRBV12-5 and TRBJ2-5, with unresolved D. CDR1 is LGHNT, CDR2 FRNRAP, per germline. Trimming pared 5 bases from V and 0 bases from J, leaving 4 bases between. The CDR3 is 12 residues long. The CDR3 protein is CASGDYQETQYF. The CDR3 DNA reads as TGTGCTAGTGGTGACTACCAAGAGACCCAGTACTTC.

This rearrangement joins TRBV7-2 to TRBJ1-1, with 8 bases identical to TRBD1. Unmatched junction bases numbered 6, after V lost 4 bases and J lost 2 bases. This CDR3 is built from 15 residues. CDR1 is SGHTA, CDR2 FQGNSA, per germline. The CDR3 region has the DNA TGTGCCAGCAGCTCCTGGACAGGGTCTAACACTGAAGCTTTCTTT. Protein sequence: CASSSWTGSNTEAFF.

The genes are TRBV6-1 and TRBJ1-5; a possible D gene is TRBD1 (5 bases). CDR1 MNHNS and CDR2 SASEGT come from the germline V gene. V dropped 6 bases and J dropped 2 bases, with 11 bases sitting between them. The CDR3 sequence is 14 residues long. The DNA of the CDR3 is TGTGCCAGCAGATCATCAGGGCGCAATCAGCCCCAGCATTTT. Translation: CASRSSGRNQPQHF.

This chain connects TRBV10-2 to TRBJ2-7; D is perhaps TRBD2 (6 bases). Germline CDR1 and CDR2: WSHSY and SAAADI. V lost 6 bases, J lost 2 bases, and 14 bases lay in between. The CDR3 loop spans 14 amino acids. The CDR3 sequence: CASRVGDFPYEQYF. Written as DNA, the CDR3 is TGCGCCAGCAGAGTCGGGGACTTCCCCTACGAGCAGTACTTC.

V usage is TRBV19 and J usage is TRBJ1-1; 7 bases match TRBD1. J was trimmed by 5 bases and V by 7 bases; bases with no gene match: 19. This CDR3 comprises 17 residues. Per germline, CDR1 LNHDA and CDR2 SQIVND (reference sequence). The CDR3 loop is CASTPGRNGPGGTEAFF. CDR3 nucleotide sequence: TGTGCCAGTACCCCTGGGCGGAATGGACCAGGGGGTACTGAAGCTTTCTTT.

The chain is built from TRBV19 and TRBJ1-5; D remains unclear. The germline gives CDR1 LNHDA, CDR2 SQIVND (reference sequence). The V end was cut by 4 bases, the J end by 3 bases, with 10 bases between. This CDR3 comprises 14 residues. The CDR3 coding sequence is TGTGCCAGTAGTACAGGCATCCTCAATCAGCCCCAGCATTTT. Translating it yields CASSTGILNQPQHF. The full variable domain, in which reference TRBV19 and TRBJ1-5 provide the parts outside the CDR3, is DGGITQSPKYLFRKEGQNVTLSCEQNLNHDAMYWYRQDPGQGLRLIYYSQIVNDFQKGDIAEGYSVSREKKESFPLTVTSAQKNPTAFYLCASSTGILNQPQHFGDGTRLSIL.

The CDR3 DNA is TGCAGCTCGCGTCCACGGGGCACAGATACGCAGTATTTT. Translating it yields CSSRPRGTDTQYF. V is TRBV29-1 and J is TRBJ2-3; no clear D gene. Germline values: CDR1 SQVTM, CDR2 ANQGSEA. With 8 bases removed from V and 1 base from J, the gap between germline ends came to 13 bases. The length of the CDR3 is 13 residues.

The gene calls are TRBV6-6 and TRBJ1-5, with D perhaps matching TRBD1 (5 bases). The germline V gene encodes CDR1 MNHNY and CDR2 SVGAGI (reference sequence). V lost 3 bases, J lost 5 bases, and 14 bases lay in between. The CDR3 consists of 15 residues. CDR3 bases: TGTGCCAGCAGTTATACAGGAGTCCGGCATCAGCCCCAGCATTTT. Translated: CASSYTGVRHQPQHF.

CDR3 loop: CASSFSNGYGYTF. The CDR3 coding sequence is TGTGCCAGCAGTTTCTCGAACGGGTATGGCTACACCTTC. V usage is TRBV27 and J usage is TRBJ1-2, with D unresolved. Trimming removed 3 bases from V and 5 bases from J, with 10 bases in between. Looked up from germline, CDR1 is MNHEY and CDR2 is SMNVEV (reference sequence). The CDR3 contains 13 residues.

V usage is TRBV6-1 and J usage is TRBJ1-1, with D tentatively TRBD1 (5 bases). V was clipped by 8 bases and J by 1 base, with 5 bases between them. Germline loops: CDR1 MNHNS, CDR2 SASEGT. The CDR3 has 11 residues. The CDR3, as DNA: TGTGCCAGCGGGGCGAACACTGAAGCTTTCTTT. Residues: CASGANTEAFF.